Listed below are T cell receptor beta chains from one sample, sequenced in a study of blood T cell repertoires in COVID-19. Using immunoSEQ multiplex PCR, the repertoire was profiled, and TCRdb retains in-frame clones only, with some absent. The sample records fewer than 250,000 clones, around four fifths being singletons. The sample taken for sequencing was peripheral blood. The receptor source for this set is a woman in her 50s with acute or convalescent COVID-19. Both conserved end residues are part of each CDR3. A D gene is named only where the DNA matches it firmly. Size tells how often a clone was seen (once, few, many) or the class of an expanded clone, and some rows leave it out.

>NA|few|TRBJ2-3|TRBV5-4
CASSSQGEGTDTQYF
TGTGCCAGCAGCTCACAGGGTGAGGGCACAGATACGCAGTATTTT
>NA|NA|TRBJ1-2|TRBV29-1
CSVEAAGAQNYGYTF
TGCAGCGTTGAAGCGGCGGGGGCGCAGAACTATGGCTACACCTTC
>TRBD1|NA|TRBJ1-1|TRBV6-2/TRBV6-3
CASSYRDSYFMNTEAFF
TGTGCCAGCAGTTACCGGGACAGCTATTTCATGAACACTGAAGCTTTCTTT
>NA|NA|TRBJ1-5|TRBV28
CAIEPRSNQPQHF
TGTGCCATCGAGCCCCGTAGCAATCAGCCCCAGCATTTT
>TRBD1|NA|TRBJ2-1|TRBV28
CASSPPTGGAAEEQFF
TGTGCCAGCAGTCCCCCAACAGGGGGCGCGGCTGAGGAGCAGTTCTTC
>NA|NA|TRBJ2-1|TRBV6-5
CASTPGAYNEQFF
TGTGCCAGCACGCCAGGGGCCTACAATGAGCAGTTCTTC
>TRBD2|NA|TRBJ2-7|TRBV3-1/TRBV3-2
CASSQVGLAGGREQYF
TGTGCCAGCAGCCAAGTAGGACTAGCGGGAGGGCGGGAGCAGTACTTC
>NA|NA|TRBJ1-2|TRBV6-5
CASSHRSHYGYTF
TGTGCCAGCAGCCACAGATCCCACTATGGCTACACCTTC
>NA|NA|TRBJ1-3|TRBV27
CASSSMGGDFYSGNTIYF
TGTGCCAGCAGTTCCATGGGAGGGGACTTCTACTCTGGAAACACCATATATTTT
>NA|NA|TRBJ2-2|TRBV29-1
CSVEDLSRGEPGELFF
TGCAGCGTTGAAGATCTAAGCAGGGGGGAACCCGGGGAGCTGTTTTTT
>NA|NA|TRBJ1-5|TRBV5-6
CASSLALGGGFNQPQHF
TGTGCCAGCAGCTTGGCCCTGGGAGGGGGTTTCAATCAGCCCCAGCATTTT
>NA|NA|TRBJ2-2|TRBV25-1
CASSDPVLTGELFF
TGTGCCAGCAGTGATCCCGTGTTAACCGGGGAGCTGTTTTTT
>TRBD2|NA|TRBJ2-4|TRBV28
CASSLRTSGSKRNIQYF
TGTGCCAGCAGCCTAAGGACTAGCGGGAGTAAGAGAAACATTCAGTACTTC
>NA|NA|TRBJ2-7|TRBV2
CASSGAYEQYF
TGTGCCAGCTCTGGGGCTTACGAGCAGTACTTC
>NA|NA|TRBJ2-7|TRBV5-6
CASSLESYEQYF
TGTGCCAGCAGCTTGGAATCGTACGAGCAGTACTTC
>NA|NA|TRBJ1-5|TRBV6-1
CASSEEEAQPQHF
TGTGCCAGCAGTGAGGAGGAGGCTCAGCCCCAGCATTTT
>TRBD1|few|TRBJ2-1|TRBV11-3
CASSLGGRGNEQFF
TGTGCCAGCAGCTTAGGTGGCAGGGGGAATGAGCAGTTCTTC
>NA|NA|TRBJ1-5|TRBV20-1
CSASSTFNQPQHF
TGCAGTGCTAGTTCGACTTTCAATCAGCCCCAGCATTTT
>TRBD1|NA|TRBJ1-1|TRBV6-5
CASSSRGANTEAFF
TGTGCCAGCAGTTCCAGGGGGGCGAACACTGAAGCTTTCTTT
>TRBD1|few|TRBJ2-6|TRBV27
CASSLYRDRGTSGANVLTF
TGTGCCAGCAGTTTATACCGGGACAGGGGGACCTCTGGGGCCAACGTCCTGACTTTC
>TRBD2|NA|TRBJ2-2|TRBV5-1
CASSWVAGGTGELFF
TGCGCCAGCAGCTGGGTAGCGGGAGGAACCGGGGAGCTGTTTTTT
>TRBD1|NA|TRBJ2-3|TRBV24-1
CATSGGQGSSTDTQYF
TGTGCCACCAGTGGAGGACAGGGCTCTAGCACAGATACGCAGTATTTT
>NA|NA|TRBJ2-1|TRBV21-1
CASSKYPGLAGVYEQFF
TGTGCCAGCAGCAAATACCCGGGACTAGCGGGAGTCTATGAGCAGTTCTTC
>TRBD1|NA|TRBJ1-1|TRBV27
CASRVLTGGLNTEAFF
TGTGCCAGCAGGGTACTGACAGGGGGCCTGAACACTGAAGCTTTCTTT
>NA|NA|TRBJ2-7|TRBV7-8
CASSPGTLYEQYF
TGTGCCAGCAGCCCCGGGACTCTCTACGAGCAGTACTTC
>NA|NA|TRBJ2-7|TRBV29-1
CSVRAHSYEQYF
TGCAGCGTCAGGGCTCACTCTTACGAGCAGTACTTC
>TRBD1|once|TRBJ2-7|TRBV27
CASSFGQGYEQYF
TGTGCCAGCAGTTTCGGACAGGGCTACGAGCAGTACTTC
>NA|NA|TRBJ1-1|TRBV6-2/TRBV6-3
CASSYVGGTRTFF
TGTGCCAGCAGTTACGTGGGTGGTACTAGGACTTTCTTT
>NA|once|TRBJ1-4|TRBV30
CAWTKGLKGEKLFF
TGTGCCTGGACCAAGGGACTTAAGGGTGAAAAACTGTTTTTT
>TRBD2|once|TRBJ2-5|TRBV28
CASSFRLAGTYQETQYF
TGTGCCAGCAGTTTTCGGCTAGCGGGAACTTACCAAGAGACCCAGTACTTC
>NA|once|TRBJ1-1|TRBV5-1
CASSSQGGAFF
TGCGCCAGCAGCTCCCAGGGTGGAGCTTTCTTT
>TRBD2|NA|TRBJ2-2|TRBV28
CASRLSGSTFGELFF
TGTGCCAGCAGACTCAGCGGGAGTACGTTCGGGGAGCTGTTTTTT
>TRBD2|NA|TRBJ2-7|TRBV5-1
CASSIPGLVPYEQYF
TGCGCCAGCAGCATTCCGGGACTAGTCCCTTACGAGCAGTACTTC
>NA|NA|TRBJ2-7|TRBV7-9
CASSAAVGIREQYF
TGTGCCAGCAGCGCGGCGGTAGGAATTCGCGAGCAGTACTTC
>NA|NA|TRBJ2-5|TRBV10-3
CAISETGETQYF
TGTGCCATCAGTGAGACAGGAGAGACCCAGTACTTC
>TRBD1|once|TRBJ1-2|TRBV24-1
CATSEDRGGYTF
TGTGCCACCAGTGAAGACAGGGGTGGCTACACCTTC
>TRBD1|NA|TRBJ1-1|TRBV5-1
CASSSTGGTTEAFF
TGCGCCAGCAGTTCGACAGGGGGGACCACTGAAGCTTTCTTT
>NA|NA|TRBJ2-7|TRBV27
CASRGATEHSYEQYF
TGTGCCAGCAGGGGGGCGACAGAGCACTCCTACGAGCAGTACTTC
>TRBD2|NA|TRBJ2-7|TRBV4-2
CASSQDRLAGGPYEQYF
TGTGCCAGCAGCCAAGATAGACTAGCGGGAGGGCCCTACGAGCAGTACTTC
>NA|NA|TRBJ2-7|TRBV5-1
CASSRGGPLADSYEQYF
TGCGCCAGCAGCCGAGGGGGCCCACTAGCGGATTCCTACGAGCAGTACTTC
>NA|once|TRBJ1-2|TRBV18
CASSPDIGRDSSFWNF
TGTGCCAGCTCACCAGACATAGGCCGGGACTCGAGCTTTTGGAATTTC
>NA|NA|TRBJ1-2|TRBV27
CASSPKGVQGYGYTF
TGTGCCAGCAGTCCGAAAGGGGTCCAGGGGTATGGCTACACCTTC
>NA|few|TRBJ2-1|TRBV7-8
CASSLEGVGYNEQFF
TGTGCCAGCAGCCTCGAGGGGGTTGGGTACAATGAGCAGTTCTTC
>TRBD1|NA|TRBJ1-2|TRBV27
CASSALPPLGTGNYGYTF
TGTGCCAGCAGTGCATTGCCCCCTCTCGGGACAGGGAACTATGGCTACACCTTC
>TRBD2|NA|TRBJ2-3|TRBV18
CASSPDEREGQYF
TGTGCCAGCTCACCAGATGAGCGGGAAGGGCAGTATTTT
>NA|NA|TRBJ2-1|TRBV5-5
CASSLVVRGFNEQFF
TGTGCCAGCAGCTTGGTCGTCAGGGGATTCAATGAGCAGTTCTTC